What follows are 7 T cell receptor beta chains derived from one specimen sequenced in a study of blood T cell repertoires in COVID-19. Profiled with immunoSEQ multiplex PCR; TCRdb holds only in-frame clones, not every one. The sample carries 350,000 to 450,000 clones, 70% to 90% recorded once. Sequences were obtained from peripheral blood. These receptors were obtained from a man aged 40-50 years with acute or convalescent COVID-19.

This chain connects TRBV7-9 to TRBJ1-1; weak D call: TRBD1 (6 bases). The germline V gene encodes CDR1 SEHNR and CDR2 FQNEAQ (reference sequence). V was pared by 1 base and J by 4 bases, with 10 bases between. This CDR3 spans 14 amino acids. The CDR3 sequence is CASSLDREITEAFF. In DNA form, the CDR3 reads TGTGCCAGCAGCTTAGACAGGGAAATCACTGAAGCTTTCTTT.

J is TRBJ2-1 and V is TRBV6-6; 9 nucleotides match TRBD2. The CDR3 is 14 residues long. Trimming at V came to 5 bases and at J to 3 bases, leaving 2 bases not matched to a gene. CDR1 is MNHNY, CDR2 SVGAGI, per germline (reference sequence). The CDR3 DNA reads as TGTGCCAGCAGTCGGACTAGCGTCTACAATGAGCAGTTCTTC. This sequence encodes CASSRTSVYNEQFF.

The chain carries TRBV6-5 and TRBJ2-7; 7 nucleotides line up with TRBD1. The CDR3 length is 14 residues. The V gene's germline CDR1 is MNHEY and CDR2 SVGAGI. The V gene end was trimmed by 6 bases and the J gene end by 2 bases; junction bases not matched to a gene: 7. In nucleotides, the CDR3 is TGTGCCAGCAGAGGGGACAGCTCCACCTACGAGCAGTACTTC. Its translation: CASRGDSSTYEQYF.

The J gene is TRBJ2-7, the V gene TRBV10-3, with D hard to call. CDR3 size: 15 residues. V dropped 0 bases and J dropped 3 bases, with 12 bases sitting between them. Per germline, CDR1 ENHRY and CDR2 SYGVKD. In DNA form, the CDR3 reads TGTGCCATCAGTGAGTCGACTCGAGCCGGCTACGAGCAGTACTTC. It specifies CAISESTRAGYEQYF.

V is TRBV7-3 and J is TRBJ1-6; D gene ambiguous. This CDR3 is 13 amino acids long. V lost 6 bases to trimming and J lost 8 bases, with 11 bases between them. The germline V gene has CDR1 SGHTA and CDR2 FQGTGA. The CDR3 coding sequence is TGTGCCAGCAGTTTAGTAAGAGATTCACCCCTCCACTTT. This codes for CASSLVRDSPLHF.

This rearrangement joins TRBV3-1 (or the pseudogene TRBV3-2) to TRBJ2-5, with unresolved D. The CDR3 runs to 13 residues. Trimming pared 4 bases from V and 4 bases from J, leaving 10 bases between. Germline lookup yields CDR1 LGHDT and CDR2 YNNKEL (reference sequence). The CDR3: CASSPRAIETQYF. DNA for the CDR3: TGTGCCAGCAGCCCTCGCGCCATAGAGACCCAGTACTTC.

V is TRBV5-1 and J is TRBJ1-1; 8 positions agree with TRBD1. The CDR3 extends over 16 amino acids. Germline V gene lookup returns CDR1 SGHRS and CDR2 YFSETQ. Unmatched junction bases numbered 11, after V lost 4 bases and J lost 3 bases. This CDR3 reads CASSPTRGPGDTEAFF. For the CDR3, the DNA is TGCGCCAGCAGCCCCACCAGGGGGCCCGGGGACACTGAAGCTTTCTTT.